This T cell receptor (beta chain) was identified in a study of blood T cells in healthy people across ages (dated by TCRdb to between 2014 and 2016). For the wider study: In model experiments, template switching captured roughly one uniquely barcoded TCR beta cDNA molecule for every two T cells. Using deep sequencing normalized with unique cDNA molecular identifiers, the study measured how TCR beta repertoire diversity changes with age. The donors were divided into four age groups: young (average around 16 years), middle-aged (about 39), aged (about 60) and long-lived (about 80). The study analyzed two additional independent replicas of 1 million unique cDNA reads from the same blood draw for two donors, one aged 18 to 29 and one aged 80 or older.

The germline V gene encodes CDR1 SGHDT and CDR2 YYEEEE. V is reduced by 1 base and J by 7 bases, leaving a spacing of 9 bases between them. The CDR3 contains 13 residues, cysteine and phenylalanine counted. The only DNA kept is the CDR3, 39 bases in frame from the first base. This clonotype was detected only a few times. Its antigen is not yet known. No much larger clone exists at a distance of one base, and base qualities are not known. The library was obtained by 5' RACE. TCRdb shows the sequencer as Illumina HiSeq 2500. A second PCR of roughly 6 to 11 cycles was run with a J-beta primer mix and a sample-barcoded 5' primer. A unique molecular identifier was introduced onto each TCR beta cDNA molecule by a template-switch 5' adaptor carrying 12 random nucleotides. Each sample yielded at least 3 million CDR3-containing paired-end reads. First-strand cDNA was synthesized from all RNA with the Mint cDNA synthesis kit, primed by a TRBC-specific oligonucleotide. After uracil-DNA glycosylase treatment, a first 18-cycle PCR used universal primers M1SS and BC2_uni_R on all cDNA. On the study's bioinformatics: Each sample was normalized by randomly selecting 1 million high-quality reads, each carrying a distinct molecular identifier. Instead of being binned into consensus sequences, reads that shared molecular identifiers were thrown out. MiTCR, set to a Q25 quality threshold and the strictest error-elimination algorithm, was used for CDR3 identification, clonotype clustering and error correction. A nonparametric unseen species model with Euler transformation was used to estimate lower-bound total TCR beta diversity. TCRdb applied fastp at Q25 and MiXCR to the public reads, then kept only in-frame beta chains. Each entry is one CDR3 protein sequence, shown with its most common DNA and genes. TCRdb's processing, not the study's, gives the V and J calls here. The sample contains 700,000 to 900,000 distinct CDR3 sequences, around a quarter of them found a single time. 3% of the sample is held by the ten biggest clonotypes.

Broader findings and caveats from the paper: Compared with the aged group, the long-lived group had more naive CD4+ T cells, fewer expanded clones and increased TCR diversity, a pattern suggesting age selection. Since profiling was done on bulk unsorted PBMCs, naive and antigen-experienced compartments could not be conclusively compared. Because the CMV infection status of the donors was unknown, age-related changes in expanded clonotypes may potentially have been confounded. Estimates of total diversity from one million sequenced T cells were regarded as lower bounds and underestimates. Observed TCR beta diversity per million T cells fell roughly linearly with age, and a significant reduction was already apparent by age around 44. A strong correlation was found between observed TCR beta diversity and the percentage of naive T cells measured by flow cytometry.

Donors were a few dozen systemically healthy Caucasian individuals from Russia aged roughly 6 to 90 years. Each donor gave roughly 9.5 milliliters of peripheral blood, collected into EDTA-treated Vacutainer tubes. PBMCs were isolated by Ficoll-Paque density-gradient centrifugation, with at least 7 million obtained per sample. Total RNA was extracted from PBMCs with Trizol reagent, with at least 6 micrograms obtained per sample. Naive CD45RAhigh/CD27high T cell percentages were measured by flow cytometry on a PBMC aliquot from every donor. These data were also filed under a second study, of T cells of mothers and their children. As the second paper documents: Nine systemically healthy Caucasian individuals served as donors, namely three mothers together with their six children. cDNA synthesis consumed the entire amount of extracted RNA, loaded at around 1.5 ug RNA in each 15 ul reaction. Sample barcodes and 2-4 random nucleotides were added via the M1S primer in the second PCR. More than 9 million TCR beta CDR3 reads were obtained from each mother, and several million reads were obtained from each child. Thymic selection shapes the output of TCR recombination in a similar way in related and unrelated pairs, and inherited differences have a minor effect. Related mother-child pairs always showed normalized repertoire overlap that was slightly higher than in unrelated mother-child pairs, though the difference was never significant. No persistent microchimeric T cell clones were found, with a detection sensitivity of roughly 100 clones per million clonotypes. Deep NGS was used in the study to compare the TCR beta repertoires of mothers and children and to look for features that separate related mother-child pairs from unrelated individuals. On average, the children were around 11 +/- 4 years old, while the mothers were about 40 +/- 4 years old. Libraries were sequenced on Illumina HiSeq 2000 with 100+100 nt paired-end reads after adapter ligation with NEBNext reagents. To avoid cross-contamination, the mother libraries and the child libraries were prepared a month apart and sequenced in separate runs. Each donor had between roughly 450,000 and 2,300,000 distinct TCR beta clonotypes identified. Naive TCR beta clonotypes were estimated from low-frequency clonotypes matched to each donor's FACS-determined naive share, without sorting.

This clonotype was obtained from a boy aged 5 to 17 in good health. This receptor chain uses TRBV5-6 and TRBJ2-1; the D gene is unclear. Sequences were obtained from blood. This receptor has the CDR3 CASSLNFGNEQFF. The nucleotide sequence reads as follows: TGTGCCAGCAGCTTGAATTTTGGGAATGAGCAGTTCTTC.